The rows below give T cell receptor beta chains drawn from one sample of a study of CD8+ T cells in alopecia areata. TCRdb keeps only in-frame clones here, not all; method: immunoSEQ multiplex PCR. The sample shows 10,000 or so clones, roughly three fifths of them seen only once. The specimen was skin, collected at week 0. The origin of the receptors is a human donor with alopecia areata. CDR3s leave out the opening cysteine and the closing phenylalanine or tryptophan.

ASSYRETQY	TRBV6-1
ASSFVGGGTYEQY	TRBV7-2
ATSRASGTGFAGELF	TRBV15
ASSLDFQGGPGDGYT	TRBV11-2
ASSLGGSGAYGYT	TRBV7-8
AIRQEAYEQY	TRBV10-3
ASSYGSCCEQY	TRBV7-3
ASTVGFSYGYT	TRBV28
ASSVRGGGGTEAF	TRBV7-3
ASSLGTGGDNRDTQY	TRBV5-6
ASNAGTTYNEQF	TRBV6-1
ASSLFLGTERNQPQH	TRBV5-5
ASSLDNTDTQY	TRBV6-5
SALRGQNTEAF	TRBV29-1
ASSYRQVGGF	TRBV6-6
ASSLWRTASGNTIY	TRBV28
ASSLGQGENEQY	TRBV5-1
ASSMRGLDEQF	TRBV19
ASSDSESSYNEQF	TRBV2
ASSRSQGADGYT	TRBV7-9
ASSPHRGRPYEQY	TRBV6-1
AYIASSERGTYEQY	TRBV7-9
ASSLGGRGETQY	TRBV7-8
ASSRDRGFAGELF	TRBV7-7
ASSKDRGLDYGYT	TRBV6-1
ASGVYIHTKSGQRPD	TRBV5-8
ASSMRDHTGELF	TRBV7-8
ASSSTLIISGSRTDTQY	TRBV7-9
ASSYSGFGRHSPLH	TRBV6-5
ASSWRTSGEQY	TRBV6-5
ASSQFAGGNSYEQY	TRBV14
ASAEGTSIITGELF	TRBV7-6
ASSDSGANVLT	TRBV6-4
ASSLDASSYNEQF	TRBV5-1
ASSFGQLNSPLH	TRBV13
ASSLGSGPTEAF	TRBV7-9
ASSLYSTDTQY	TRBV5-4
ASSLADEQY	TRBV5-6
ASSEGGTGMIYEQY	TRBV11-2
ASTGTLRDNQPQH	TRBV6-5
ASSQPSTSSYNSPLH	TRBV18
ASSVGQGTYEQY	TRBV9
ASSSKLSGSYNEQF	TRBV7-9
SVVSSNTEAF	TRBV29-1
ASSLAPTSPTYEQY	TRBV5-1
ASSSGTSGRINEQF	TRBV7-9
ASTSGTGLNQPQH	TRBV6-1
ASVRLEVRTEAF	TRBV5-6
ASSPTGGGQPQH	TRBV11-2
ASSLYGRGGPNYGYT	TRBV27
SVGDRGYTDTQY	TRBV29-1
ASSLQGDEQY	TRBV6-5
ASSLARVGTGELF	TRBV11-3
AWSGRVNSPLH	TRBV30
AVTRFDTGELF	TRBV6-5
AISTGGPLYGYT	TRBV10-3